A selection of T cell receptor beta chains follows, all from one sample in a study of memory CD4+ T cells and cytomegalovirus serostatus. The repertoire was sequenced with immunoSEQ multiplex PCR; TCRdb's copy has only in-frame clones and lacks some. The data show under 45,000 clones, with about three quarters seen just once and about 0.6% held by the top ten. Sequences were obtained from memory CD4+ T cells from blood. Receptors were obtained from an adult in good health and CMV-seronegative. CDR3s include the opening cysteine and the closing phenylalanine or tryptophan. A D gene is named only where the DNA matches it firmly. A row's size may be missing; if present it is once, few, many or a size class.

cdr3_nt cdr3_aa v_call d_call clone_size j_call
TGTGCCAGCGGAGGGACTTTCACGGATACGCAGTATTTT CASGGTFTDTQYF TRBV6-6 NA NA TRBJ2-3
TGCGCCAGCAGGAGAGACGACAGGGGATATTACAATGAGCAGTTCTTC CASRRDDRGYYNEQFF TRBV5-1 TRBD1 once TRBJ2-1
TGCGCCAGCAGCTTGGCCCCAACGACTAGCGGGGATAGCGGGGAGCTGTTTTTT CASSLAPTTSGDSGELFF TRBV5-1 TRBD2 NA TRBJ2-2
TGTGCCAGCAGGCTTACAGTGACTAATGAAAAACTGTTTTTT CASRLTVTNEKLFF TRBV6-5 NA NA TRBJ1-4
TGCGCCAGCAGCGACAGCCTTAATTCACCCCTCCACTTT CASSDSLNSPLHF TRBV5-1 NA NA TRBJ1-6
TGTGCCAGCAGCGATGTGGGTAGCGGGATACAAGAGACCCAGTACTTC CASSDVGSGIQETQYF TRBV9 TRBD2 NA TRBJ2-5
TGTGCCAGCAGCTTAGTGCAGGGTGCAGATACGCAGTATTTT CASSLVQGADTQYF TRBV7-2 NA NA TRBJ2-3
TGTGCCAGCAGTTTATCGGAGGAGGGGGCCGCAGAGGAGCAGTTCTTC CASSLSEEGAAEEQFF TRBV27 NA NA TRBJ2-1
TGTGCCAGCAACTCGGGGGCTCATGAAAAACTGTTTTTT CASNSGAHEKLFF TRBV28 NA NA TRBJ1-4
TGTGCCTGGGGTACAGAGACCCAGTACTTC CAWGTETQYF TRBV30 NA NA TRBJ2-5
TGCGCCAGCAGCTTGGACCCGGGGTCGTCAAAGACCCAGTACTTC CASSLDPGSSKTQYF TRBV5-1 NA NA TRBJ2-5
TGTGCCACCAGCAGTGAACAGGGGAGGAGGACTGAAGCTTTCTTT CATSSEQGRRTEAFF TRBV15 TRBD1 few TRBJ1-1
TGTGCCAGCAGCCCCCAGGGTAAAAACACTGAAGCTTTCTTT CASSPQGKNTEAFF TRBV5-4 NA NA TRBJ1-1